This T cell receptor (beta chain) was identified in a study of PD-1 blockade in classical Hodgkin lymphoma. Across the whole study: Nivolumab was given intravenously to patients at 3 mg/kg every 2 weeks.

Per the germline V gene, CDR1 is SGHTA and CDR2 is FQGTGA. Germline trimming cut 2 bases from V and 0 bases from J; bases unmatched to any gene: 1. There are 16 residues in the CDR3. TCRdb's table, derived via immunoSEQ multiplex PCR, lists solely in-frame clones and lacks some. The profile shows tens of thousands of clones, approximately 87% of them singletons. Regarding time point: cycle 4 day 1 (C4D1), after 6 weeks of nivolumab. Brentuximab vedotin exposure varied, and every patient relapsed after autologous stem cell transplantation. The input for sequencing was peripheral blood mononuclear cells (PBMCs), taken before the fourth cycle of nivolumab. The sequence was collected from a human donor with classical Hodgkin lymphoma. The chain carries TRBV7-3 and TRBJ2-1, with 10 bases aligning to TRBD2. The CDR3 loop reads CASSLLAGVSYNEQFF. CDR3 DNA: TGTGCCAGCAGCTTACTAGCGGGGGTCTCCTACAATGAGCAGTTCTTC.